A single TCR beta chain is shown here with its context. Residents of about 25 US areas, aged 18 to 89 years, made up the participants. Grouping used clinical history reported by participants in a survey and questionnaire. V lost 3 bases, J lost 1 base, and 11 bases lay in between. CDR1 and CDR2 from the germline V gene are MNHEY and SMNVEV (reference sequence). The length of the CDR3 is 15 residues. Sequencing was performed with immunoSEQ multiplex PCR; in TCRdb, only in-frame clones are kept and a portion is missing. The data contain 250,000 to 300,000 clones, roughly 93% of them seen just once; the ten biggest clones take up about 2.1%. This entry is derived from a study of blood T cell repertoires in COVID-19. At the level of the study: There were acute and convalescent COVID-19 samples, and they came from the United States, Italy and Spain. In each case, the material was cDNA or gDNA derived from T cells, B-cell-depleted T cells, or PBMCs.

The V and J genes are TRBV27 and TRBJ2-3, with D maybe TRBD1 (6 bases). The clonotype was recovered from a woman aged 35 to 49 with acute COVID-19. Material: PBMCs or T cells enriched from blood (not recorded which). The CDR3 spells CASSLGARGTDTQYF. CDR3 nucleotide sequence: TGTGCCAGCAGTTTGGGGGCTAGGGGCACAGATACGCAGTATTTT.